The T cell receptor beta chain under discussion was sequenced for a study of T cells after posttransplantation cyclophosphamide listed by TCRdb under 2016. About the investigation overall: The study tracked T cell repertoire reconstitution by TRB sequencing after myeloablative bone marrow transplantation using posttransplantation cyclophosphamide as GVHD prophylaxis. TRB sequencing was also done on up to about 3 additional blood samples from 2 to 5.2 years after transplant in 3 patients, and on pretransplant blood from 4 patients. TRB sequencing was performed on blood from all 35 or so PTCy patients with 1-year posttransplant specimens. Public TRB sequences were searched against a database of over 3,000 sequences associated with responses to pathogens, tumor antigens, self-antigens and alloantigens. Because TRA and TRB clonality correlated tightly in 9 samples, the subsequent TCR analyses were limited to TRB only. Samples from around 35 PTCy-treated patients and 15 to 20 related bone marrow donors of those patients were subjected to antigen receptor sequencing. Overall study results and their limits: Donor-recipient similarity was low at 1-2 months but increased during the first year, and donor CD8+ memory clones often dominated later blood repertoires. Across the roughly 48 patients, TRB clonality was highly associated with recipient CMV seropositivity and CMV reactivation, and diversity with PTCy was similar to that in the CNI/methotrexate controls. The TRB repertoires of T cells infiltrating skin or the GI tract showed only limited overlap with the TRB repertoires found in blood.

On the day of marrow donation, related bone marrow donors gave peripheral blood samples. Mononuclear cells from peripheral blood and bone marrow were separated by Ficoll-Hypaque density centrifugation and then cryopreserved. TRB sequencing was run on genomic DNA with either the immunoSEQ assay at survey resolution or the hsTCRB kit. The authors' analysis ran thus. The immunoSEQ software was used for initial read processing, and the LymphoSeq R package was used for repertoire analyses. For each TRB dataset, clonality was calculated as 1 minus normalized Shannon entropy, and the Gini coefficient was computed as well. Phenotypes of unsorted samples were inferred by mapping TRB sequences from sorted subsets of the recipient or donor onto unsorted samples of the same recipient. TCRdb carries this immuneACCESS record with in-frame sequences only. Its versions omit some clonotypes, under half of them owing to an unresolved V gene in the studies checked, with the rest unexplained. That table is the source of V, J and clone size, and D and trimming were worked out from the DNA. The table records roughly 42,000 clones for this sample, and not one of them appears only once. The top ten hold 4% to 5% of the sample.

The CDR3 has 18 amino acids, counting the end cysteine and phenylalanine. Of the read, only the CDR3 DNA is kept; its 54 bases are in frame from base 1. The germline V gene provides CDR1 SGHRS and CDR2 YFSETQ. Trimming leaves V shorter by 4 bases and J shorter by 2 bases, with the junction holding 12 bases beyond the gene matches. Many counts were recorded for this clone. No antigen is known for it. No much larger clone exists at a distance of one base, and base qualities are not known. Recombination connected TRBV5-1 to TRBJ1-1, with 12 middle bases fitting TRBD1. The receptor's source is a woman between 50 and 59 years old in good health and a related stem cell transplant donor. The sample taken for sequencing was PBMCs. The DNA is TGCGCCAGCAGCCAATATCCGGGACAGGGGGCGGTTAACACTGAAGCTTTCTTT. Translated, this is CASSQYPGQGAVNTEAFF.